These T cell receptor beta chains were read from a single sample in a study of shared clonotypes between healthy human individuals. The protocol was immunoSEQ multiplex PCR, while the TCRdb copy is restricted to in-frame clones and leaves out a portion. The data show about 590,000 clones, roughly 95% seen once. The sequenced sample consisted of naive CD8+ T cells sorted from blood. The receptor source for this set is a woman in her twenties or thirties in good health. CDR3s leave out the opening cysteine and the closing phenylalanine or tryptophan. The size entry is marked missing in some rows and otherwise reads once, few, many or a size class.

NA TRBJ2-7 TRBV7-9 ASSKPTGTLSYEQY
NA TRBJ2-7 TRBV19 ASSIESGIGYEQY
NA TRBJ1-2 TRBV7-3 ASSPGTGGVNGYT
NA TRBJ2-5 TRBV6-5 ASSYSGSSGETQY
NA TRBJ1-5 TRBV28 ASSYEPRNSNQPQH
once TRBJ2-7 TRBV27 ASRTEGSSYEQY
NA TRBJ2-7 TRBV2 ASRARTSVDEQY
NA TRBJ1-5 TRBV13 ASSLGRDRGSPQH
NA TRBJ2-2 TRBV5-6 ASSLLWEAHTGELF
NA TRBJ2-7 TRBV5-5 ASSSARVINEQY
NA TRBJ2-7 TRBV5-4 ASRSQGTSYEQY
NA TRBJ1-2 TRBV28 ASRGIGRTAYDGYT
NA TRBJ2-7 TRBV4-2 ASSQELTAAYEQY
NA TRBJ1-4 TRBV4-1 ASSRGQGLVAEKLF
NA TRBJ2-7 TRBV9 ASSVTGGFLHEQY
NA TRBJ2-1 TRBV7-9 ASSLVASGEQF
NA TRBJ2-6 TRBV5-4 ASSLAESAFGAGANVLT
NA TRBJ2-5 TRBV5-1 ASSSRTVQETQY
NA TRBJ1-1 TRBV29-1 STPSPTGADTEAF
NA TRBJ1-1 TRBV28 ASGPKNLNTEAF
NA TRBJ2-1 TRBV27 ASSLLGGREQF
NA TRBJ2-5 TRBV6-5 ASSNRQGRETQY
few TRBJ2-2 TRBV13 ASSLVVGGTGELF
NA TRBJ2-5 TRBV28 ASTSAGLRETQY